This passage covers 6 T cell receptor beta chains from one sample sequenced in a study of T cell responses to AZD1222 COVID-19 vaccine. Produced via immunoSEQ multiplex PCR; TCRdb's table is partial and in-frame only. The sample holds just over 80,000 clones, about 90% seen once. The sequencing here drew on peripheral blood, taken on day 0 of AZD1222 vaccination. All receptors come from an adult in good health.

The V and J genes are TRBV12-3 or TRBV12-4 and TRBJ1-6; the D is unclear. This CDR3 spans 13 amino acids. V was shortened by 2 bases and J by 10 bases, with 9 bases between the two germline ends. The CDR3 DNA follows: TGTGCCAGCAGTTTAAGGGTCAACTCACCCCTCCACTTT. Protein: CASSLRVNSPLHF.

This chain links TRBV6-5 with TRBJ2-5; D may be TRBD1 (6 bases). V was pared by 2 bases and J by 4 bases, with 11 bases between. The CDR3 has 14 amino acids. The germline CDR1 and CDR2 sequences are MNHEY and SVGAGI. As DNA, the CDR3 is TGTGCCAGCAGTTACAGGGGGATAGGAGAGACCCAGTACTTC. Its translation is CASSYRGIGETQYF.

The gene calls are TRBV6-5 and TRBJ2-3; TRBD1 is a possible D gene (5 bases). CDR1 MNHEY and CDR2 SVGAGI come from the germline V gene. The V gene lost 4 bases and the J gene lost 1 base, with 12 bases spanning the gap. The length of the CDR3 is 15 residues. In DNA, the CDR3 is TGTGCCAGCAGTTTCTTGCAGGGCGGCACAGATACGCAGTATTTT. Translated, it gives CASSFLQGGTDTQYF.

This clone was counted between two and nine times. The CDR3 is CASSGDRVLSTEAFF. The DNA for the CDR3 is TGCGCCAGCAGCGGGGACAGGGTTTTGAGCACTGAAGCTTTCTTT. V is TRBV5-1 and J is TRBJ1-1; 9 positions match TRBD1. CDR1 is SGHRS and CDR2 is YFSETQ in the germline V gene. V shed 4 bases and J 4 bases; nucleotides not matched to a gene: 8. This CDR3 spans 15 amino acids.

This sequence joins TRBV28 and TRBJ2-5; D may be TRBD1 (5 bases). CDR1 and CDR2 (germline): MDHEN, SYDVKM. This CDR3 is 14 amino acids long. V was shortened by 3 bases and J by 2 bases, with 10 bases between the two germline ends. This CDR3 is CASSLLGPQETQYF. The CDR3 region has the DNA TGTGCCAGCAGTTTGTTGGGGCCACAAGAGACCCAGTACTTC.

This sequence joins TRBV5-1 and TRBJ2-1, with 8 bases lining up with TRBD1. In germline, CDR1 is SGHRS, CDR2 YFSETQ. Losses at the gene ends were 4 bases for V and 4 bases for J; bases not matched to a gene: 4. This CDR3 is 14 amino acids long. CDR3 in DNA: TGCGCCAGCAGCGCCGGACAGGGATACAATGAGCAGTTCTTC. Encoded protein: CASSAGQGYNEQFF. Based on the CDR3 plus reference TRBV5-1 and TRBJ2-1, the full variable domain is KAGVTQTPRYLIKTRGQQVTLSCSPISGHRSVSWYQQTPGQGLQFLFEYFSETQRNKGNFPGRFSGRQFSNSRSEMNVSTLELGDSALYLCASSAGQGYNEQFFGPGTRLTVL.